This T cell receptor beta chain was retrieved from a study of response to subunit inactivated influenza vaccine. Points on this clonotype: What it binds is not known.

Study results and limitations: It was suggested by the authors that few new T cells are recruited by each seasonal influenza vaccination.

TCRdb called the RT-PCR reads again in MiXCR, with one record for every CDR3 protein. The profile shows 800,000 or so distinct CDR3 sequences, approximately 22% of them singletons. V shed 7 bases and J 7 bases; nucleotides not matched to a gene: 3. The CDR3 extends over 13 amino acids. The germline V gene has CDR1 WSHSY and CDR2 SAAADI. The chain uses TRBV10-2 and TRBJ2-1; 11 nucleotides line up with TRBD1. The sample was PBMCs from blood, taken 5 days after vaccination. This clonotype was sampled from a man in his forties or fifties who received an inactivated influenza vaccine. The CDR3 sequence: CASKDRGPNEQFF. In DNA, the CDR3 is TGCGCCAGCAAGGACAGGGGGCCGAATGAGCAGTTCTTC.